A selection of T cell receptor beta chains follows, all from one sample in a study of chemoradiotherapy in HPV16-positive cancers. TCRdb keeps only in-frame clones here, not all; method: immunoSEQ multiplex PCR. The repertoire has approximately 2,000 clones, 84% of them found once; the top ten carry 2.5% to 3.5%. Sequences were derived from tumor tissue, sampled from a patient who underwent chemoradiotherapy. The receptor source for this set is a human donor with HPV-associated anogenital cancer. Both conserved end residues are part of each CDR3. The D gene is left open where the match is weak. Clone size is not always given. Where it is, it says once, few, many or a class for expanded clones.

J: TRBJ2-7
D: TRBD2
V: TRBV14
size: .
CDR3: CASSQEWTSGPSYEQYF
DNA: TGTGCCAGCAGCCAAGAATGGACTAGCGGGCCCTCCTACGAGCAGTACTTC

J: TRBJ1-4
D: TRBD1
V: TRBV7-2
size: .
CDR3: CASSQDRGLNEKLFF
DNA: TGTGCCAGCAGCCAAGACAGGGGGCTAAATGAAAAACTGTTTTTT

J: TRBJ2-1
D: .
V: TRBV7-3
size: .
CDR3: CASRQGGSYNEQFF
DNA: TGTGCCAGCAGGCAGGGAGGATCCTACAATGAGCAGTTCTTC

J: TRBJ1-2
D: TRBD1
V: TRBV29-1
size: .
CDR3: CSVGTGDYGYTF
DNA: TGCAGCGTAGGGACAGGGGACTATGGCTACACCTTC

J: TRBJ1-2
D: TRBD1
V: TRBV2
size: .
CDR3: CASSERAGTGAIAPGGYTF
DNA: TGTGCCAGCAGTGAAAGGGCGGGGACAGGGGCCATCGCCCCGGGGGGCTACACCTTC

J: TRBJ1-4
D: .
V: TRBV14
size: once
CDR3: CASSLDLRSGLFF
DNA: TGTGCCAGCAGCCTCGACCTCCGGTCCGGGCTGTTTTTT

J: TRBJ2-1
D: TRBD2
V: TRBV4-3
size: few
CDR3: CASSQEAGGSYNEQFF
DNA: TGCGCCAGCAGCCAAGAAGCGGGGGGCTCCTACAATGAGCAGTTCTTC

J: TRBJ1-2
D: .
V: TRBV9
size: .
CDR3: CASSVGGYGYTF
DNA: TGTGCCAGCAGCGTAGGGGGCTATGGCTACACCTTC

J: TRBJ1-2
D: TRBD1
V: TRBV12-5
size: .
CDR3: CASAVTGGGGYTF
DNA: TGTGCTAGTGCCGTGACAGGGGGCGGTGGCTACACCTTC

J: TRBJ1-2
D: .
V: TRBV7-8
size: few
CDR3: CASSFDQGNYGYTF
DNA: TGTGCCAGCAGCTTTGACCAGGGGAACTATGGCTACACCTTC

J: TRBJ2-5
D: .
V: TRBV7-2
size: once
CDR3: CASSSTGHGETQYF
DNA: TGTGCCAGCAGCTCCACGGGCCACGGAGAGACCCAGTACTTC

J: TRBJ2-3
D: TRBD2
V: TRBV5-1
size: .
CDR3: CASSSLAGGKADTQYF
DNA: TGCGCCAGCAGCTCTTTAGCGGGGGGGAAGGCAGATACGCAGTATTTT

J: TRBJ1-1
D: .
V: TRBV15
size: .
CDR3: CATSGNLENTEAFF
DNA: TGTGCCACCAGCGGAAACTTAGAGAACACTGAAGCTTTCTTT

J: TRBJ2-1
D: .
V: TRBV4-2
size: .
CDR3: CASSQELFSYNEQFF
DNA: TGTGCCAGCAGCCAAGAACTATTCTCCTACAATGAGCAGTTCTTC

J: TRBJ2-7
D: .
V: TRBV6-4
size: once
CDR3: CASSMGTDNTYEQYF
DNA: TGTGCCAGCAGTATGGGGACTGATAACACCTACGAGCAGTACTTC

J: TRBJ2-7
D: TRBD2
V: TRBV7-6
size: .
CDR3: CASSLGVAGAGSYEQYF
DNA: TGTGCCAGCAGCTTAGGGGTAGCGGGGGCCGGTTCCTACGAGCAGTACTTC

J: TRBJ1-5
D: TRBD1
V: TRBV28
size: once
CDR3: CASTIGTGHSNQPQHF
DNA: TGTGCCAGCACGATTGGGACAGGCCATAGCAATCAGCCCCAGCATTTT

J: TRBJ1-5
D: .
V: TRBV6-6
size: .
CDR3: CASLGVEPQHF
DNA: TGTGCCAGCCTTGGGGTGGAGCCCCAGCATTTT

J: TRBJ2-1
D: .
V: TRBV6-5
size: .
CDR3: CASSSKEGRYNEQFF
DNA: TGTGCCAGCAGTTCAAAGGAGGGCCGCTACAATGAGCAGTTCTTC

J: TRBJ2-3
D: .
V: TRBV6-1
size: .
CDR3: CASKASLSTDTQYF
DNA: TGTGCCAGCAAGGCTAGCTTAAGCACAGATACGCAGTATTTT

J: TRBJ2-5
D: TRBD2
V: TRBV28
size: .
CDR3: CASKGGGSQETQYF
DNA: TGTGCCAGCAAAGGCGGGGGGTCCCAAGAGACCCAGTACTTC

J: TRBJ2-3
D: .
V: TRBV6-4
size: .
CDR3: CASSDSEGDTQYF
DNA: TGTGCCAGCAGTGACTCTGAGGGTGATACGCAGTATTTT

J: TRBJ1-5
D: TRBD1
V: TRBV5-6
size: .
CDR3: CASSLYRGYNQPQHF
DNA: TGTGCCAGCAGCTTGTACAGGGGGTATAATCAGCCCCAGCATTTT

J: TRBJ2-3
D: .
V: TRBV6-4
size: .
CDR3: CASSDAVTDTQYF
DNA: TGTGCCAGCAGTGACGCGGTCACAGATACGCAGTATTTT

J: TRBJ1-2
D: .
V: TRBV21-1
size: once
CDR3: CASIRDRPNYGYTF
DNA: TGTGCCAGCATCCGGGACAGGCCGAACTATGGCTACACCTTC

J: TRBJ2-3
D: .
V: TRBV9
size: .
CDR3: CASSAWAAAGMTDTQYF
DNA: TGTGCCAGCAGCGCGTGGGCTGCAGCGGGCATGACAGATACGCAGTATTTT

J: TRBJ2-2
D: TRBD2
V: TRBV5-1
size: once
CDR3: CASSKGLAGAGTGELFF
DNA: TGCGCCAGCAGCAAGGGACTAGCGGGGGCAGGGACCGGGGAGCTGTTTTTT

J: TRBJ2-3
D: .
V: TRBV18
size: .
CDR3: CASSPGTTSTDTQYF
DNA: TGTGCCAGCTCACCAGGCACGACCAGCACAGATACGCAGTATTTT

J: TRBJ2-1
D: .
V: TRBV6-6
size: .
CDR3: CASTELGSKYYNEQFF
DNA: TGTGCCAGCACCGAACTTGGGAGTAAATACTACAATGAGCAGTTCTTC

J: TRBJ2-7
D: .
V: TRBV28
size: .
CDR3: CASSPWASGSSYEQYF
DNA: TGTGCCAGCAGCCCCTGGGCCTCGGGGAGCTCCTACGAGCAGTACTTC

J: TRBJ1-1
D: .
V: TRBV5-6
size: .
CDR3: CASRKTGNTEAFF
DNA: TGTGCCAGCAGAAAGACAGGGAACACTGAAGCTTTCTTT

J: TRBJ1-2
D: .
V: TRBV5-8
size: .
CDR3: CASSLAAGINYGYTF
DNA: TGTGCCAGCAGCTTGGCGGCAGGCATAAACTATGGCTACACCTTC

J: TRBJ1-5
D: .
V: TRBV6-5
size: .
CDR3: CASSPGTLSNQPQHF
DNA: TGTGCCAGCAGTCCCGGGACACTTAGCAATCAGCCCCAGCATTTT

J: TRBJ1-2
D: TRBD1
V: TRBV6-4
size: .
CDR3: CASSDRTGGNYGYTF
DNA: TGTGCCAGCAGTGACCGGACAGGGGGTAACTATGGCTACACCTTC

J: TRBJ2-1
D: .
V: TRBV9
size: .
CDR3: CASSVDGFSVNEQFF
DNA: TGTGCCAGCAGCGTAGATGGGTTCTCCGTCAATGAGCAGTTCTTC

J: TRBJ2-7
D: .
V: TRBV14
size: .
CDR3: CASSQVWGYEQYF
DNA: TGTGCCAGCAGCCAAGTGTGGGGCTACGAGCAGTACTTC

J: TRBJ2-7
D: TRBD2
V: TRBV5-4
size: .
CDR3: CASSLLASGGADEQYF
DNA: TGTGCCAGCAGCTTGTTGGCCAGCGGGGGGGCTGACGAGCAGTACTTC

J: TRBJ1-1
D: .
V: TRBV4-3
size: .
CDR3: CASSQEPGRDTEAFF
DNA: TGCGCCAGCAGCCAAGAGCCGGGGAGGGATACTGAAGCTTTCTTT

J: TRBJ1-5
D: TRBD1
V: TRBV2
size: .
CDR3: CASSSDRGSNQPQHF
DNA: TGTGCCAGCAGTTCGGACAGGGGTAGCAATCAGCCCCAGCATTTT

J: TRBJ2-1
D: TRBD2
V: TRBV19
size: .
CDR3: CASHIAGVENEQFF
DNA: TGTGCCAGTCATATAGCGGGGGTGGAGAATGAGCAGTTCTTC

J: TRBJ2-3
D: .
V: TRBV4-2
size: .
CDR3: CASSQGQRRRASTDTQYF
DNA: TGTGCCAGCAGCCAAGGACAGCGTAGAAGAGCTAGCACAGATACGCAGTATTTT

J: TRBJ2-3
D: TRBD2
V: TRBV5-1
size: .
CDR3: CASSSLAGGTDTQYF
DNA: TGCGCCAGCAGCTCCCTAGCGGGGGGGACAGATACGCAGTATTTT

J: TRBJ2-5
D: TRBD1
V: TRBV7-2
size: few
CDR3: CASSLGTGVDETQYF
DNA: TGTGCCAGCAGCTTAGGTACAGGGGTCGACGAGACCCAGTACTTC

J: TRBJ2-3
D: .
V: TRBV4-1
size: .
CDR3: CASSQDGRVTDTQYF
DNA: TGCGCCAGCAGCCAAGATGGCAGGGTGACAGATACGCAGTATTTT

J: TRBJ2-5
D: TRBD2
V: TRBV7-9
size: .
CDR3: CASSLRSGGAETQYF
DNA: TGTGCCAGCAGCTTAAGGAGCGGGGGGGCGGAGACCCAGTACTTC

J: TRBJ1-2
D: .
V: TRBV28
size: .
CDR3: CASTPTGLGYTF
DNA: TGTGCCAGCACGCCTACAGGGCTAGGCTACACCTTC

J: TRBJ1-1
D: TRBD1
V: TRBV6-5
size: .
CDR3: CASSRGTVSEAFF
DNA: TGTGCCAGCAGTCGTGGGACAGTTAGTGAAGCTTTCTTT

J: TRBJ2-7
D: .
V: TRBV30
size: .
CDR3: CAWEVGSYEQYF
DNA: TGTGCCTGGGAAGTAGGCTCCTACGAGCAGTACTTC

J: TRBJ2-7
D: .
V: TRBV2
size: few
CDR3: CASSEAWLVYEQYF
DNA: TGTGCCAGCAGTGAAGCTTGGCTAGTTTATGAGCAGTACTTC

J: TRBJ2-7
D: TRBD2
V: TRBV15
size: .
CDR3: CATSREPRTSGTYEQYF
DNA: TGTGCCACCAGCAGAGAGCCGAGGACTAGCGGGACCTACGAGCAGTACTTC